A selection of T cell receptor beta chains follows, all from one sample in a study of human T cells and chemical hapten exposure. TCRdb passed the RACE reads through MiXCR, listing each CDR3 protein once. The sample yields more than 70,000 distinct CDR3 sequences, about a tenth seen once. The material sequenced was whole blood, taken in connection with sensitization to the hapten diphenylcyclopropenone (DPC). These receptors were obtained from a woman in her twenties or thirties with alopecia areata. Some clones in this sample may be carry-over from other donors' samples. Each CDR3 is given with its conserved first and last residue. The D gene is left open where the match is weak. A row's size may be missing; if present it is once, few, many or a size class.

D	J	V	size	DNA	CDR3
-	TRBJ1-4	TRBV24-1	many	TGTGCCACCAGTGAAACAAACGAAAAACTGTTTTTT	CATSETNEKLFF
-	TRBJ1-1	TRBV11-2	few	TGTGCCAGCAGCTTAGGGGTGACAGCGAACACTGAAGCTTTCTTT	CASSLGVTANTEAFF
TRBD1	TRBJ2-1	TRBV4-2	few	TGTGCCAGCAGCCAAAGAACGGACAGGGGAGATAATGAGCAGTTCTTC	CASSQRTDRGDNEQFF
-	TRBJ2-3	TRBV4-1	many	TGCGCCAGCAGCCAAGATCAGATCATACTCACAGATACGCAGTATTTT	CASSQDQIILTDTQYF
TRBD2	TRBJ2-1	TRBV5-1	many	TGCGCCAGCAGCTTGGGATTAGCGGGAGGGAACAATGAGCAGTTCTTC	CASSLGLAGGNNEQFF
TRBD1	TRBJ1-6	TRBV2	many	TGTGCCAGCAGTCGACAGGGGGCGAAAAATTCACCCCTCCACTTT	CASSRQGAKNSPLHF
-	TRBJ2-2	TRBV7-7	few	TGTGCCAGCAGCCCACAGGGTTACACCGGGGAGCTGTTTTTT	CASSPQGYTGELFF
-	TRBJ1-5	TRBV7-8	-	TGTGCCAGCAGCGGATCAGCTTATCAGCCCCAGCATTTT	CASSGSAYQPQHF
-	TRBJ2-2	TRBV5-1	many	TGCGCCAGCAGAGTGAGCTGGGTCGGCACCGGGGAGCTGTTTTTT	CASRVSWVGTGELFF
-	TRBJ2-3	TRBV28	few	TGTGCCAGCAGTTTTGGAGATACGCAGTATTTT	CASSFGDTQYF
TRBD1	TRBJ2-3	TRBV6-5	many	TGTGCCAGCAGTTACTCAGCCCTACTAGGGACAGGGTCAGATACGCAGTATTTT	CASSYSALLGTGSDTQYF
TRBD1	TRBJ1-1	TRBV20-1	many	TGCAGTGCTAGCGGGACAGGGGGCGGAACTGAAGCTTTCTTT	CSASGTGGGTEAFF
-	TRBJ2-7	TRBV9	-	TGTGCCAGCAGCGTAGTTCCGAGCTCCTACGAGCAGTACTTC	CASSVVPSSYEQYF
-	TRBJ1-5	TRBV5-1	many	TGCGCCAGCAGCTTGGCTGGGGGCCAGCCCCAGCATTTT	CASSLAGGQPQHF
-	TRBJ2-1	TRBV24-1	-	TGTGCCACCAGTGTTGGCGGCAATGAGCAGTTCTTC	CATSVGGNEQFF
-	TRBJ2-1	TRBV7-2	many	TGTGCCAGCAGCCCGCCTCCACTGTACAATGAGCAGTTCTTC	CASSPPPLYNEQFF
TRBD1	TRBJ2-1	TRBV5-4	many	TGTGCCAGCAGGAGGGACAGCCACAATGAGCAGTTCTTC	CASRRDSHNEQFF
-	TRBJ1-6	TRBV7-2	-	TGTGCCAGCCGGAGAATGCTGGGAAATTCACCCCTCCACTTT	CASRRMLGNSPLHF